This T cell receptor beta chain originates from a study of blood T cell repertoires in COVID-19. Profiled with immunoSEQ multiplex PCR; TCRdb holds only in-frame clones, not every one. This table has about 380,000 clones, 70% to 90% appearing once. Germline values: CDR1 SGDLS, CDR2 YYNGEE. V lost 0 bases, J lost 2 bases, and 4 bases stayed unmatched. CDR3 length equals 16 residues. This receptor was taken from a woman aged 18-29 years who had recovered from COVID-19. The sample taken for sequencing was PBMCs or T cells enriched from blood (not recorded which). The chain joins TRBV9 to TRBJ2-7; 11 bases align to TRBD2. The CDR3 here is CASSVGGLADPYEQYF. Written as DNA, the CDR3 is TGTGCCAGCAGCGTAGGGGGACTAGCGGATCCCTACGAGCAGTACTTC.